This TCR beta chain is drawn from a study of OX40 agonist ivuxolimab in advanced cancers. About the study: Treatment of patients was with ivuxolimab, an agonistic anti-OX40 (CD134) antibody.

Study-level points and caveats: The investigators did not determine what antigen specificity the expanded peripheral T cells had. Dosing at 0.1 to 3.0 mg/kg was accompanied by clonal expansion of CD4+ and CD8+ blood T cells by week 6. Low normalized T-cell clonal expansion was also seen in some nonresponders.

Sequencing used immunoSEQ multiplex PCR; TCRdb keeps in-frame clones, though not all of them. The table has nearly 110,000 clones, roughly nine tenths seen once. About this clone: The antigen remains unidentified.

Here the sequenced sample was CD4+ or CD8+ T cells sorted from blood, taken in a trial of the OX40 agonist ivuxolimab. The clonotype comes from an adult with an advanced solid tumor such as melanoma, head and neck, liver or kidney cancer.

This chain's CDR3 is CASSLDTSGYTF. The CDR3 bases are TGTGCCAGCAGCTTGGATACGTCTGGCTACACCTTC. The chain is built from TRBV5-6 and TRBJ1-2; D unclear. Deletions cut 0 bases from V and 7 bases from J, with 7 bases between. This CDR3 region has 12 residues. Germline V gene data show CDR1 as SGHDT and CDR2 as YYEEEE. Supplemented by reference TRBV5-6 and TRBJ1-2, the full variable domain reads DAGVTQSPTHLIKTRGQQVTLRCSPKSGHDTVSWYQQALGQGPQFIFQYYEEEERQRGNFPDRFSGHQFPNYSSELNVNALLLGDSALYLCASSLDTSGYTFGSGTRLTVV.